The clone carrying this TCR beta chain was seen repeatedly, ten times or more. The antigen is unknown. To make TCR beta libraries, researchers used iRepertoire HTBI primers and Arm-PCR of CDR3 regions. In TCRdb, the multiplex PCR reads were re-called with MiXCR into one record per CDR3 protein. The sample lists around 420,000 distinct CDR3 sequences, over 14% occurring once. CDR3 size: 14 residues. Germline V CDR1 and CDR2: MDHEN, SYDVKM. J was trimmed by 11 bases and V by 5 bases; bases with no gene match: 12. This sample was included in a study of regulatory T cells in long-lasting Graves disease. Findings and caveats of the study: Authors noted too few samples as a limitation. TRBV28, TRBJ1-2 and TRBJ2-5 were segments that persistent disease favored.

The time point denotes: newly diagnosed GD, antithyroid drugs for less than 3 months. After RNA was extracted from PBMCs, the TCR library was made from it. Collection of peripheral blood (roughly 9.7 milliliters) was done using EDTA tubes. These data were also reused for a study on T cells in Graves' hyperthyroidism and ophthalmopathy. From that study: Researchers ran a first-round RT-PCR on the TCR CDR3 using the HTBI primer set.

The sample in question was peripheral blood mononuclear cells (PBMCs), obtained at new diagnosis, from a patient treated with antithyroid drugs. This TCR derives from a woman aged 40 to 49 with Graves disease. This chain connects TRBV28 to TRBJ2-4, with 7 bases identical to TRBD1. The CDR3 region has the DNA TGTGCCAGCAGTATCAGACAGGGCTCGGTCCTTCAGTACTTC. Protein product: CASSIRQGSVLQYF.